This T cell receptor (beta chain) was documented in a study of neurological immune-mediated disorders. This clonotype was seen repeatedly, ten times or more. TCRdb recomputed calls from the 5' RACE reads with MiXCR, one row per CDR3 protein. The sample has some 33,000 distinct CDR3 sequences; less than 1.6% are singletons. Trimming pared 4 bases from V and 1 base from J, leaving 10 bases between. The CDR3 covers 13 residues. Looked up from germline, CDR1 is DFQATT and CDR2 is SNEGSKA (reference sequence). This clonotype originated in a woman aged 30 to 39 with multiple sclerosis. The V gene is TRBV20-1, the J gene TRBJ1-2; D is undetermined. Sequencing was performed on PBMCs. CDR3 DNA sequence: TGCAGTGCTAAGAGATGGGGTAACTATGGCTACACCTTC. It codes for CSAKRWGNYGYTF.